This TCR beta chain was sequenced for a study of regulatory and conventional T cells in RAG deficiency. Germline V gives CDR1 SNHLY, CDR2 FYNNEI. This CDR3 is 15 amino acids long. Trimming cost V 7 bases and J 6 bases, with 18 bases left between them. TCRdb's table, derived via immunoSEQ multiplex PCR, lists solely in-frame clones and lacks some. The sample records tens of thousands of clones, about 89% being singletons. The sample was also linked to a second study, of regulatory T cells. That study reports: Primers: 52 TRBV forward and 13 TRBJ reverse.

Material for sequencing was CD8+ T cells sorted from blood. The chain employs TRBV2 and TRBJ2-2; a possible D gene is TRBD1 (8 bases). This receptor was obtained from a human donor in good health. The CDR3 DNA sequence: TGTGCCAGCAAAGGACAGGGAGGGATAGCCGGGGAGCTGTTTTTT. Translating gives CASKGQGGIAGELFF.